What follows are 24 T cell receptor beta chains derived from one specimen sequenced in a study of blood T cell repertoires in COVID-19 (dated by TCRdb to about 2020). Libraries were built with the immunoSEQ multiplex PCR assay. This immuneACCESS table, as held by TCRdb, lists in-frame sequences with V and J called but not all clones. Of the missing ones, under half trace to an unresolved V gene in checked studies; the others have no known cause. The sample has about 530,000 clones on record, roughly 89% of them singletons. The ten largest clones take up roughly 7.3% of the sample. The sample consisted of peripheral blood. These receptors were obtained from a woman aged 45-65 years with COVID-19, enrolled during active disease.

The chain joins TRBV27 to TRBJ2-7; D is unclear. This CDR3 has 13 amino acids. V dropped 2 bases and J dropped 1 base, with 6 bases sitting between them. Germline V lookup: CDR1 MNHEY, CDR2 SMNVEV (reference sequence). CDR3 in DNA: TGTGCCAGCAGTTTAGCAGAATCCTACGAGCAGTACTTC. The encoded protein is CASSLAESYEQYF.

This clone has a handful of counts. The chain joins TRBV30 to TRBJ1-3; tentative D call: TRBD1 (6 bases). CDR1 and CDR2 from the germline V gene are GTSNPN and SVGIG (reference sequence). The CDR3 contains 15 residues. The V and J ends lost 4 bases and 2 bases respectively, with 15 bases between them. The CDR3 region has the DNA TGTGCCTGGACCCAGCAGGGGTGGCCTGGAAACACCATATATTTT. Translated: CAWTQQGWPGNTIYF.

This chain connects TRBV30 to TRBJ2-5; perhaps TRBD1 as D (6 bases). Germline lookup yields CDR1 GTSNPN and CDR2 SVGIG (reference sequence). Trimming removed 2 bases from V and 1 base from J, with 11 bases in between. The CDR3 has 14 residues. The CDR3 bases are TGTGCCTGGAGTCTCACAGGGTTCCAAGAGACCCAGTACTTC. Residues: CAWSLTGFQETQYF.

The chain has TRBV19 and TRBJ1-1; D gene ambiguous. The germline gives CDR1 LNHDA, CDR2 SQIVND (reference sequence). The CDR3 loop spans 15 amino acids. V shed 10 bases and J shed 1 base, with 19 bases lying between them. Written as DNA, the CDR3 is TGTGCCACCGAGGTCTGGCAGGCGGGGAACACTGAAGCTTTCTTT. Its protein product is CATEVWQAGNTEAFF.

This clone was found once. The chain recombines TRBV3-1 (or the pseudogene TRBV3-2) with TRBJ2-2; 10 nucleotides align to TRBD2. Germline V gene data show CDR1 as LGHDT and CDR2 as YNNKEL (reference sequence). J gave up 5 bases and V 8 bases, and 5 bases lay outside the gene matches. This CDR3 comprises 14 residues. CDR3 nucleotides: TGTGCCAGCCGAGCGGGGGGGCGTACCGGGGAGCTGTTTTTT. Amino acids: CASRAGGRTGELFF.

This chain joins TRBV24-1 and TRBJ2-4; D perhaps matches TRBD2 (6 bases). Per germline, CDR1 KGHDR and CDR2 SFDVKD. Trimming took off 2 bases at V and 9 bases at J, with 10 bases between the two ends. The CDR3 spans 13 residues. CDR3 bases: TGTGCCACCAGTGATTCCCCGGGGGTCATTCAGTACTTC. Translating it yields CATSDSPGVIQYF.

This rearrangement joins TRBV28 to TRBJ1-2; 9 nucleotides line up with TRBD1. CDR1 and CDR2 (germline): MDHEN, SYDVKM. There are 15 residues in the CDR3. With 1 base clipped from V and 8 bases from J, the junction kept 8 bases outside the gene matches. The DNA of the CDR3 is TGTGCCAGCAGTTTATCGGGGGGGACAGGGATCGGCTACACCTTC. Protein: CASSLSGGTGIGYTF.

The chain combines TRBV11-3 with TRBJ2-5, with TRBD2 matching over 9 bases. Germline lookup yields CDR1 SGHNT and CDR2 YENEEA. With V trimmed by 2 bases and J by 4 bases, 2 bases remained unmatched. The CDR3 is 14 amino acids. This CDR3 reads CASSLLAGSETQYF. The CDR3 bases are TGTGCCAGCAGCTTACTAGCGGGGTCAGAGACCCAGTACTTC.

CDR3 coding DNA: TGTGCCATCAGTGGGGGGACAGACAATTCACCCCTCCACTTT. Protein sequence: CAISGGTDNSPLHF. The rearrangement uses TRBV10-3 and TRBJ1-6, with TRBD1 identical over 7 bases. V trimming: 4 bases; J trimming: 7 bases; junction bases outside the gene matches: 4. The CDR3 consists of 14 residues. Germline-derived CDR1 and CDR2 are ENHRY and SYGVKD.

The rearrangement uses TRBV5-1 and TRBJ1-2; D uncertain. CDR1 is SGHRS and CDR2 is YFSETQ in the germline V gene. V dropped 4 bases and J dropped 4 bases, with 20 bases sitting between them. The CDR3 extends over 16 amino acids. The DNA of the CDR3 is TGCGCCAGCAGCGCCCGGACCAGCCTAGGGAGCTATGGCTACACCTTC. This sequence encodes CASSARTSLGSYGYTF.

J is TRBJ2-7 and V is TRBV10-3; TRBD1 agrees at 9 bases. CDR3 length: 15 residues. Germline V gives CDR1 ENHRY, CDR2 SYGVKD. The trim removed 6 bases at V and 5 bases at J, leaving 11 bases unmatched. The CDR3 DNA sequence: TGTGCCATCAGAGACCTCGGACAGGGGCTGAACGAGCAGTACTTC. Encoded protein: CAIRDLGQGLNEQYF.

V gene TRBV4-2 combines with J gene TRBJ2-3; possible D gene TRBD1, 6 bases. The CDR3 is 14 residues long. CDR1 and CDR2 from the germline V gene are LGHNA and YNFKEQ. The ends were cut back, 1 base at V and 4 bases at J, with 9 bases in the middle. The CDR3 here is CASSQAGAPDTQYF. DNA of the CDR3: TGTGCCAGCAGCCAAGCAGGGGCCCCAGATACGCAGTATTTT.

The chain has TRBV10-3 and TRBJ1-2, with D unresolved. This CDR3 has 11 amino acids. V was clipped by 8 bases and J by 8 bases, with 12 bases between them. Germline V CDR1 and CDR2: ENHRY, SYGVKD. The CDR3 bases are TGTGCCATCGGGAGAGGAGAGGGCTACACCTTC. It codes for CAIGRGEGYTF.

This chain connects TRBV29-1 to TRBJ2-1, with TRBD2 matching 11 bases. The CDR3 runs 15 residues. V was pared by 4 bases and J by 7 bases, with 9 bases of the junction left unmatched. The V gene's germline CDR1 is SQVTM and CDR2 ANQGSEA. The CDR3 nucleotides read TGCAGCGTTGTAGCCCTGGGACTAGCGGATAATGAGCAGTTCTTC. Its translation: CSVVALGLADNEQFF.

The chain couples TRBV9 to TRBJ1-2; D may be TRBD1 (5 bases). Germline CDR1 and CDR2: SGDLS and YYNGEE. This CDR3 spans 14 amino acids. V was trimmed by 5 bases and J by 3 bases, leaving 14 bases between them. CDR3 bases: TGTGCCAGCAGGACCCCCGGGGGACACTATGGCTACACCTTC. It translates to CASRTPGGHYGYTF.

The chain joins TRBV4-1 to TRBJ2-7, with D perhaps matching TRBD2 (5 bases). With 1 base removed from V and 11 bases from J, the gap between germline ends came to 18 bases. Germline V gene data show CDR1 as MGHRA and CDR2 as YSYEKL. This CDR3 has 14 amino acids. Here the CDR3 reads CASSQVSGNRGKYF. As DNA, the CDR3 is TGCGCCAGCAGCCAAGTGTCGGGGAACCGAGGAAAGTACTTC.

The chain combines TRBV4-2 with TRBJ1-4; D is unclear. The V gene lost 4 bases and the J gene lost 7 bases, with 16 bases spanning the gap. In germline, CDR1 is LGHNA, CDR2 YNFKEQ. The CDR3 is 15 residues long. In nucleotides, the CDR3 is TGTGCCAGCAGCCCCGACATTCCCGGAACTGAAAAACTGTTTTTT. Its translation is CASSPDIPGTEKLFF.

This clone showed up just once. The chain uses TRBV6-5 and TRBJ2-4; the D gene is possibly TRBD1 (6 bases). This CDR3 contains 12 residues. Trimming removed 5 bases at V and 9 bases at J, with 11 bases between. Germline values: CDR1 MNHEY, CDR2 SVGAGI. The CDR3 DNA follows: TGTGCCAGCAGTACCGAAGGGGGCATTCAGTACTTC. It is translated as CASSTEGGIQYF.

Details on this clone: The sample carries other DNA sequences with the same CDR3. This sequence joins TRBV7-3 and TRBJ2-3, with D hard to call. There are 12 residues in the CDR3. Germline CDR1 reads SGHTA; CDR2 reads FQGTGA. Trimming pared 5 bases from V and 4 bases from J, leaving 7 bases between. The CDR3 region has the DNA TGTGCCAGCAGCCTGACTGCAGATACGCAGTATTTT. Translating it yields CASSLTADTQYF.

This sequence joins TRBV9 and TRBJ2-7, with D uncertain. Germline CDR1 reads SGDLS; CDR2 reads YYNGEE. The V end was cut by 0 bases, the J end by 2 bases, with 9 bases between. This CDR3 region has 14 residues. The CDR3 DNA reads TGTGCCAGCAGCGTAGGGCCGCATACCTACGAGCAGTACTTC. It translates to CASSVGPHTYEQYF.

J is TRBJ2-7 and V is TRBV18; possible D gene TRBD2, 6 bases. CDR1 and CDR2 (germline): KGHSH, LQKENI. Trimming took off 1 base at V and 0 bases at J, with 13 bases between the two ends. This CDR3 has 16 amino acids. CDR3: CASSPREAGSSYEQYF. The CDR3 DNA sequence: TGTGCCAGCTCACCACGGGAGGCGGGGAGCTCCTACGAGCAGTACTTC.

The V call is TRBV6-5, the J call TRBJ1-4; TRBD1 might be the D (5 bases). There are 13 residues in the CDR3. Germline V gives CDR1 MNHEY, CDR2 SVGAGI. Trimming stripped 8 bases from V and 5 bases from J, with 12 bases between. The CDR3 loop reads CASEAPGNEKLFF. For the CDR3, the DNA is TGTGCCAGCGAAGCCCCAGGGAATGAAAAACTGTTTTTT.

In DNA, the CDR3 is TGTGCCACGAAGGAGGGCTGGGAGAACACTGAAGCTTTCTTT. Protein: CATKEGWENTEAFF. The gene calls are TRBV19 and TRBJ1-1; D is ambiguous. V lost 10 bases to trimming and J lost 1 base, with 16 bases between them. This CDR3 has 14 residues. CDR1 and CDR2 (germline): LNHDA, SQIVND (reference sequence).

The chain joins TRBV6-4 to TRBJ1-1; no firm D call. Trimming took off 6 bases at V and 3 bases at J, with 11 bases between the two ends. The CDR3 spans 13 residues. CDR1 is MRHNA and CDR2 is SNTAGT in the germline V gene. CDR3 nucleotides: TGTGCCAGCAGACCCCCGGGATACACTGAAGCTTTCTTT. Protein: CASRPPGYTEAFF.